This T cell receptor beta chain is drawn from a study of control samples from healthy donors and cancer patients. The CDR3 consists of 16 residues. Trimming took 4 bases from V and 4 from J, leaving 18 bases between them. Germline V gene sequence: CDR1 SGDLS, CDR2 YYNGEE. The repertoire was sequenced with immunoSEQ multiplex PCR; TCRdb's copy has only in-frame clones and lacks some. The sample shows roughly 200,000 clones, roughly 94% of them seen only once. This chain links TRBV9 with TRBJ2-1; tentative D call: TRBD2 (7 bases). Sequencing used blood. This clonotype originated in a man over 45 in good health. In nucleotides, the CDR3 is TGTGCCAGCAGCCCCCGAGGCGGGGGCCATTACAATGAGCAGTTCTTC. Protein product: CASSPRGGGHYNEQFF.